This T cell receptor beta chain was sequenced for a study of T cells after somatic rescue of genetic block. The CDR3 has 14 amino acids. CDR1 SGHRS and CDR2 YFSETQ come from the germline V gene. The V gene lost 1 base and the J gene lost 0 bases, with 7 bases spanning the gap. Repertoires were generated with immunoSEQ multiplex PCR, while TCRdb's copy carries only in-frame clones and drops some. Of 67,000 or so clones listed, around 90% are singletons. V is TRBV5-1 and J is TRBJ1-2; D is perhaps TRBD1 (5 bases). The sample was peripheral blood mononuclear cells (PBMCs). The source of this sequence is a man aged 25 to 40. CDR3 sequence: CASSLWDSNYGYTF. As DNA, the CDR3 is TGCGCCAGCAGCTTGTGGGACTCTAACTATGGCTACACCTTC.